These 20 T cell receptor beta chains were sequenced from one sample in a study of T cell responses to AZD1222 COVID-19 vaccine listed by TCRdb under 2021. Libraries came from the immunoSEQ multiplex PCR assay. This immuneACCESS table, as held by TCRdb, lists in-frame sequences with V and J called but not all clones. Of the missing ones, under half trace to an unresolved V gene in checked studies; the others have no known cause. For this sample the table gives about 190,000 clones, of which 85% to 95% were detected only once. The ten largest clones take up over 1% of the sample. In light of the paper, this sample's time point label describes: baseline before first vaccination. The sequenced sample was peripheral blood, obtained on day 0 of AZD1222 vaccination. These receptors came from an adult in good health.

This chain joins TRBV2 and TRBJ1-1, with D possibly matching TRBD1 (5 bases). Deletions cut 4 bases from V and 5 bases from J, with 14 bases between. CDR3 length: 14 amino acids. CDR1 and CDR2 (germline): SNHLY, FYNNEI. CDR3 in DNA: TGTGCCAGCAGTGTTAGCAGGGTAGTAACTGAAGCTTTCTTT. This sequence encodes CASSVSRVVTEAFF. Full variable domain (remainder filled in from reference TRBV2 and TRBJ1-1): EPEVTQTPSHQVTQMGQEVILRCVPISNHLYFYWYRQILGQKVEFLVSFYNNEISEKSEIFDDQFSVERPDGSNFTLKIRSTKLEDSAMYFCASSVSRVVTEAFFGQGTRLTVV.

The chain combines TRBV30 with TRBJ1-4; D is possibly TRBD1 (5 bases). Germline loops: CDR1 GTSNPN, CDR2 SVGIG (reference sequence). The CDR3 covers 11 residues. V was clipped by 2 bases and J by 12 bases, with 10 bases between them. The CDR3 nucleotides read TGTGCCTGGAGTTGGAGGGGTCAACTGTTTTTT. Amino acids: CAWSWRGQLFF.

The V gene is TRBV4-1, the J gene TRBJ1-3; no firm D call. Germline CDR1 is MGHRA and CDR2 is YSYEKL. CDR3 length: 13 amino acids. V was pared by 0 bases and J by 5 bases, with 5 bases between. CDR3 DNA: TGCGCCAGCAGCCAAGATGTCCGAAACACCATATATTTT. This gives the protein CASSQDVRNTIYF.

The chain recombines TRBV7-6 with TRBJ2-3; D unclear. Germline V gene data show CDR1 as SGHVS and CDR2 as FNYEAQ. V gave up 6 bases and J gave up 2 bases, with 15 bases separating them. The CDR3 is made up of 15 amino acids. Written as DNA, the CDR3 is TGTGCCAGCAGGCCAACCAGTTCCTACACAGATACGCAGTATTTT. It is translated as CASRPTSSYTDTQYF.

The genes are TRBV6-1 and TRBJ1-5; maybe TRBD1 (6 bases). Germline assignment: CDR1 MNHNS and CDR2 SASEGT. V was trimmed by 3 bases and J by 9 bases, leaving 15 bases between them. The CDR3 is 14 amino acids. The CDR3 loop reads CASSDGGGGRPQHF. The CDR3 nucleotides read TGTGCCAGCAGTGACGGTGGGGGGGGCAGGCCCCAGCATTTT.

This chain connects TRBV10-3 to TRBJ1-2; weak D call: TRBD1 (6 bases). The germline CDR1 and CDR2 sequences are ENHRY and SYGVKD. The CDR3 spans 13 residues. The V gene lost 7 bases and the J gene lost 2 bases, with 11 bases spanning the gap. The CDR3 region has the DNA TGTGCCATCAACCCCGGGACAAACTATGGCTACACCTTC. Its translation: CAINPGTNYGYTF.

The gene calls are TRBV19 and TRBJ1-1; D ambiguous. Germline V gene lookup returns CDR1 LNHDA and CDR2 SQIVND (reference sequence). V was trimmed by 9 bases and J by 5 bases, leaving 19 bases between them. The CDR3 spans 14 residues. The CDR3 is CASKEDPAGTEAFF. The CDR3 DNA reads TGTGCCAGCAAAGAAGACCCGGCGGGGACTGAAGCTTTCTTT.

The chain employs TRBV5-4 and TRBJ1-3; D unclear. Trimming pared 4 bases from V and 0 bases from J, leaving 11 bases between. Per the germline V gene, CDR1 is SGHNT and CDR2 is YYREEE (reference sequence). This CDR3 spans 15 amino acids. CDR3 protein: CASSLERASGNTIYF. The CDR3 DNA reads TGTGCCAGCAGCCTCGAGAGAGCCTCTGGAAACACCATATATTTT.

V is TRBV9 and J is TRBJ1-4, with D perhaps TRBD1 (5 bases). Germline assignment: CDR1 SGDLS and CDR2 YYNGEE. Deletions cut 0 bases from V and 4 bases from J, with 13 bases between. The CDR3 consists of 16 residues. CDR3 in amino acids: CASSVALRGVNEKLFF. The CDR3 DNA reads as TGTGCCAGCAGCGTAGCCTTACGAGGGGTTAATGAAAAACTGTTTTTT. Full variable domain (rest looked up from reference TRBV9 and TRBJ1-4): DSGVTQTPKHLITATGQRVTLRCSPRSGDLSVYWYQQSLDQGLQFLIQYYNGEERAKGNILERFSAQQFPDLHSELNLSSLELGDSALYFCASSVALRGVNEKLFFGSGTQLSVL.

The chain is built from TRBV6-5 and TRBJ1-2; maybe TRBD1 (6 bases). The V gene's germline CDR1 is MNHEY and CDR2 SVGAGI. CDR3 length: 13 residues. Trimming shortened V by 7 bases and J by 5 bases, and 14 bases separated the two germline ends. The DNA for the CDR3 is TGTGCCAGCAAGCCCAACAGGGTTTATGGCTACACCTTC. It yields the protein CASKPNRVYGYTF.

The gene calls are TRBV11-2 and TRBJ1-1; D is ambiguous. CDR1 is SGHAT, CDR2 FQNNGV, per germline. The CDR3 loop spans 13 amino acids. Trimming pared 3 bases from V and 1 base from J, leaving 6 bases between. The CDR3 loop is CASSFWGNTEAFF. CDR3 sequence (DNA): TGTGCCAGCAGCTTCTGGGGGAACACTGAAGCTTTCTTT. The variable domain in full, completed from reference TRBV11-2 and TRBJ1-1, reads EAGVAQSPRYKIIEKRQSVAFWCNPISGHATLYWYQQILGQGPKLLIQFQNNGVVDDSQLPKDRFSAERLKGVDSTLKIQPAKLEDSAVYLCASSFWGNTEAFFGQGTRLTVV.

This rearrangement joins TRBV6-5 to TRBJ1-1, with TRBD1 identical over 9 bases. Germline CDR1 is MNHEY and CDR2 is SVGAGI. The CDR3 is 12 residues long. The V segment lost 7 bases and the J segment 11 bases; nucleotides outside the gene matches: 8. CDR3 amino acids: CASIKTGGSAFF. The DNA for the CDR3 is TGTGCCAGCATTAAGACAGGGGGTAGTGCTTTCTTT.

The chain carries TRBV28 and TRBJ1-3; a weak D match, TRBD1 (5 bases). Deletions cut 5 bases from V and 8 bases from J, with 10 bases between. CDR3 length equals 12 residues. Per the germline V gene, CDR1 is MDHEN and CDR2 is SYDVKM. The CDR3 loop is CASSAGWDTIYF. The CDR3 DNA is TGTGCCAGCAGTGCAGGGTGGGACACCATATATTTT.

In this sample, this clone turned up once. The chain uses TRBV15 and TRBJ1-6; no clear D gene. This CDR3 spans 15 amino acids. V gave up 1 base and J gave up 5 bases, with 9 bases separating them. CDR1 and CDR2 (germline): LNHNV, YYDKDF (reference sequence). CDR3 sequence: CATSRAVRHNSPLHF. The CDR3 DNA reads as TGTGCCACCAGCAGAGCGGTCAGGCATAATTCACCCCTCCACTTT. Full variable domain (remainder filled in from reference TRBV15 and TRBJ1-6): DAMVIQNPRYQVTQFGKPVTLSCSQTLNHNVMYWYQQKSSQAPKLLFHYYDKDFNNEADTPDNFQSRRPNTSFCFLDIRSPGLGDTAMYLCATSRAVRHNSPLHFGNGTRLTVT.

The chain links TRBV30 to TRBJ1-3; D might be TRBD1 (5 bases). Trimming took 4 bases from V and 4 from J, leaving 5 bases between them. The germline V gene has CDR1 GTSNPN and CDR2 SVGIG (reference sequence). The length of the CDR3 is 11 residues. CDR3 loop: CAWNRGNTIYF. DNA of the CDR3: TGTGCCTGGAACAGGGGAAACACCATATATTTT.

In its sample, this clone was seen once. The rearrangement uses TRBV11-2 and TRBJ1-6; D is possibly TRBD1 (6 bases). This CDR3 has 14 amino acids. Trimming removed 3 bases at V and 8 bases at J, with 11 bases between. The germline V gene encodes CDR1 SGHAT and CDR2 FQNNGV. The CDR3 region has the DNA TGTGCCAGCAGCTTCATGGCAGGGGATTCACCCCTCCACTTT. It yields the protein CASSFMAGDSPLHF. The whole variable domain, filled in from reference TRBV11-2 and TRBJ1-6, reads EAGVAQSPRYKIIEKRQSVAFWCNPISGHATLYWYQQILGQGPKLLIQFQNNGVVDDSQLPKDRFSAERLKGVDSTLKIQPAKLEDSAVYLCASSFMAGDSPLHFGNGTRLTVT.

This clone was observed once. The chain recombines TRBV11-3 with TRBJ1-3; D remains unclear. CDR1 is SGHNT and CDR2 is YENEEA in the germline V gene. The V and J ends lost 5 bases and 1 base respectively, with 9 bases between them. CDR3 length equals 14 residues. The CDR3 region is CASSPAGSGNTIYF. The CDR3, as DNA: TGTGCCAGCAGCCCGGCGGGGTCTGGAAACACCATATATTTT.

The chain links TRBV11-3 to TRBJ2-2; D unresolved. The CDR3 is 13 residues long. CDR1 is SGHNT, CDR2 YENEEA, per germline. V gave up 1 base and J gave up 6 bases, with 6 bases separating them. CDR3 protein: CASSLVSAGELFF. The CDR3 DNA sequence: TGTGCCAGCAGCTTAGTTTCGGCCGGGGAGCTGTTTTTT. The whole variable domain, remainder taken from reference TRBV11-3 and TRBJ2-2, is EAGVVQSPRYKIIEKKQPVAFWCNPISGHNTLYWYLQNLGQGPELLIRYENEEAVDDSQLPKDRFSAERLKGVDSTLKIQPAELGDSAVYLCASSLVSAGELFFGEGSRLTVL.

V and J are TRBV28 and TRBJ1-2; 7 bases agree with TRBD1. Germline assignment: CDR1 MDHEN and CDR2 SYDVKM. V lost 5 bases and J lost 8; bases outside the gene matches: 11. This CDR3 spans 14 amino acids. CDR3: CASSLRQGFGGYTF. The CDR3 DNA sequence: TGTGCCAGCAGTCTCCGACAGGGTTTCGGGGGCTACACCTTC.

The chain couples TRBV29-1 to TRBJ1-1; 8 bases fit TRBD1. The CDR3 loop spans 14 amino acids. V was clipped by 7 bases and J by 1 base; unmatched bases: 8. Germline V gives CDR1 SQVTM, CDR2 ANQGSEA. This CDR3 reads CSAGGQDPNTEAFF. DNA for the CDR3: TGCAGCGCAGGGGGACAGGACCCGAACACTGAAGCTTTCTTT.